Following are 11 T cell receptor beta chains from one sample sequenced in a study of OX40 agonist ivuxolimab in advanced cancers. Clones were sequenced by immunoSEQ multiplex PCR, and TCRdb holds only the in-frame ones, with some missing. In the table there are over 80,000 clones, about nine tenths of which are singletons. The sample in question was CD4+ or CD8+ T cells sorted from blood, obtained in a trial of the OX40 agonist ivuxolimab. The receptors were sampled from an adult with an advanced solid tumor such as melanoma, head and neck, liver or kidney cancer.

The rearrangement links TRBV30 to TRBJ1-2; no clear D gene. The CDR3 extends over 12 amino acids. V was cut by 7 bases and J by 7 bases, with 16 bases left in between. The germline CDR1 and CDR2 sequences are GTSNPN and SVGIG (reference sequence). The CDR3 DNA is TGTGCCTTGAGAGGGTTTCGGGGTGGCTACACCTTC. This translates into CALRGFRGGYTF.

The chain uses TRBV6-6 and TRBJ1-5; the D is unclear. The CDR3 is 13 amino acids. V was clipped by 2 bases and J by 2 bases, with 4 bases between them. Germline V gene data show CDR1 as MNHNY and CDR2 as SVGAGI (reference sequence). In nucleotides, the CDR3 is TGTGCCAGCAGTTACGAGGGCAATCAGCCCCAGCATTTT. Translated: CASSYEGNQPQHF.

This chain links TRBV6-5 with TRBJ2-7; TRBD2 is a possible D gene (6 bases). The CDR3 is made up of 15 amino acids. Trimming took 7 bases from V and 2 from J, leaving 18 bases between them. Germline CDR1 is MNHEY and CDR2 is SVGAGI. For the CDR3, the DNA is TGTGCCAGCAAACTCTCCATGGAGGGTCCCTACGAGCAGTACTTC. Amino acid sequence: CASKLSMEGPYEQYF.

The chain uses TRBV13 and TRBJ1-2; tentative D call: TRBD1 (5 bases). V lost 2 bases, J lost 3 bases, and 16 bases lay in between. The CDR3 consists of 16 residues. Germline lookup yields CDR1 PRHDT and CDR2 FYEKMQ (reference sequence). The CDR3 sequence is CASSLSREQWDYGYTF. The CDR3 nucleotides read TGTGCCAGCAGCTTAAGCAGGGAACAGTGGGACTATGGCTACACCTTC.

The chain employs TRBV7-9 and TRBJ1-2, with D possibly matching TRBD1 (5 bases). CDR3 length: 13 amino acids. Per germline, CDR1 SEHNR and CDR2 FQNEAQ (reference sequence). V was cut by 1 base and J by 5 bases, with 8 bases left in between. In DNA, the CDR3 is TGTGCCAGCAGCTTAGGACAGCGTTATGGCTACACCTTC. It encodes CASSLGQRYGYTF.

Details on this clone: The same CDR3 is also encoded by other DNA sequences in this sample. The J gene is TRBJ1-1, the V gene TRBV18; unclear D gene. Germline CDR1 KGHSH, CDR2 LQKENI. Trimming left V 6 bases short and J 0 bases short, with 8 bases between. This CDR3 spans 13 amino acids. The CDR3 region has the DNA TGTGCCAGCTCGCCTGGTCTGAACACTGAAGCTTTCTTT. Its translation is CASSPGLNTEAFF. Drawing the rest from reference TRBV18 and TRBJ1-1, the complete variable domain is NAGVMQNPRHLVRRRGQEARLRCSPMKGHSHVYWYRQLPEEGLKFMVYLQKENIIDESGMPKERFSAEFPKEGPSILRIQQVVRGDSAAYFCASSPGLNTEAFFGQGTRLTVV.

The J gene is TRBJ1-5, the V gene TRBV18; 7 bases agree with TRBD1. Germline V gene sequence: CDR1 KGHSH, CDR2 LQKENI. This CDR3 spans 14 amino acids. V lost 3 bases, J lost 3 bases, and 2 bases stayed unmatched. The CDR3 sequence is CASSPGTVNQPQHF. Here the CDR3 DNA reads TGTGCCAGCTCACCCGGGACAGTCAATCAGCCCCAGCATTTT.

The CDR3 is CASSFTGQTYEQYF. The DNA for the CDR3 is TGTGCCAGCAGCTTTACGGGACAGACCTACGAGCAGTACTTC. The gene calls are TRBV5-5 and TRBJ2-7; TRBD1 matches at 7 bases. Trimming cost V 2 bases and J 2 bases; bases outside gene matches: 4. Per the germline V gene, CDR1 is SGHKS and CDR2 is YYEKEE (reference sequence). CDR3 size: 14 residues.

This rearrangement joins TRBV19 to TRBJ1-1; tentatively, D is TRBD1 (6 bases). CDR1 is LNHDA and CDR2 is SQIVND in the germline V gene (reference sequence). V was trimmed by 6 bases and J by 5 bases, leaving 13 bases between them. The CDR3 is made up of 13 amino acids. The CDR3 loop is CASRNREATEAFF. The CDR3 DNA sequence: TGTGCCAGTAGGAACAGGGAGGCGACTGAAGCTTTCTTT. Based on the CDR3 plus reference TRBV19 and TRBJ1-1, the full variable domain is DGGITQSPKYLFRKEGQNVTLSCEQNLNHDAMYWYRQDPGQGLRLIYYSQIVNDFQKGDIAEGYSVSREKKESFPLTVTSAQKNPTAFYLCASRNREATEAFFGQGTRLTVV.

This chain uses TRBV30 with TRBJ1-2; D is unresolved. CDR3 length: 12 residues. Trimming removed 2 bases from V and 2 bases from J, with 6 bases in between. The germline CDR1 and CDR2 sequences are GTSNPN and SVGIG (reference sequence). CDR3 amino acids: CAWSTWNYGYTF. In nucleotides, the CDR3 is TGTGCCTGGAGTACCTGGAACTATGGCTACACCTTC.

The genes are TRBV19 and TRBJ1-3; 7 positions agree with TRBD1. J was trimmed by 0 bases and V by 7 bases; bases with no gene match: 6. The CDR3 sequence is 15 residues long. The germline V gene encodes CDR1 LNHDA and CDR2 SQIVND (reference sequence). CDR3 DNA sequence: TGTGCCAGTAACAGGGGCCGAACCTCTGGAAACACCATATATTTT. It specifies CASNRGRTSGNTIYF.